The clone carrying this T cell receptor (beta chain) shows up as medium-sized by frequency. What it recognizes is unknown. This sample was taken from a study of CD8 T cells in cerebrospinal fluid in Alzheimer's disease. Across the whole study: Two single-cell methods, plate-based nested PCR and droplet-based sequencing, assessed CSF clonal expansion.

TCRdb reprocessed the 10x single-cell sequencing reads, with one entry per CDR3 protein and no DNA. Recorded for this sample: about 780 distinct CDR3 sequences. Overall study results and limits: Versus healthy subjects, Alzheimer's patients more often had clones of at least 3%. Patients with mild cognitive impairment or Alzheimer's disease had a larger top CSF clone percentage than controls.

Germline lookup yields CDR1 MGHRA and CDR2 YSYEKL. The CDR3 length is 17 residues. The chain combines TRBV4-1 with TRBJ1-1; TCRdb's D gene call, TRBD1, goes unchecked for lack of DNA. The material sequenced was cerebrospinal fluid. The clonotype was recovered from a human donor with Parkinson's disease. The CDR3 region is CASSQAGTGIMNTEAFF.